This TCR beta chain was observed in a study of identical twins. Trimming removed 1 base at V and 3 bases at J, with 16 bases between. CDR1 is LGHDT and CDR2 is YNNKEL in the germline V gene (reference sequence). The CDR3 covers 16 residues. A single record per CDR3 protein comes from TCRdb applying MiXCR to the 5' RACE reads. The sample comprises 400,000 or so distinct CDR3 sequences, 8.5% to 10% of which are singletons, and about 9.1% rests with the top ten. V and J are TRBV3-1 and TRBJ2-7, with D possibly being TRBD2 (6 bases). The TCR originated in a woman aged 50 to 60 in good health. The sample consisted of naive T cells sorted from blood. This CDR3 is CASSQASGRPNYEQYF. As DNA, the CDR3 is TGTGCCAGCAGCCAAGCGTCCGGGAGACCCAACTACGAGCAGTACTTC.